This T cell receptor beta chain originates from a study of CD4+ T cells in melanoma. The CDR3 spans 14 residues. V was shortened by 6 bases and J by 0 bases, with 11 bases between the two germline ends. In germline, CDR1 is MNHNS, CDR2 SASEGT. Sequenced by immunoSEQ multiplex PCR; TCRdb stores in-frame clones only, minus some. Among about 9,800 clones listed, roughly two thirds were seen once. V usage is TRBV6-1 and J usage is TRBJ1-1; TRBD1 is a possible D gene (5 bases). This receptor was taken from a human donor with melanoma. The sample taken for sequencing was cells from a culture (not recorded whether cultured in vitro). CDR3 sequence: CASREGNMNTEAFF. DNA of the CDR3: TGTGCCAGCAGGGAGGGGAATATGAACACTGAAGCTTTCTTT.